The T cell receptor beta chain described here comes from a study of T cells expressing NK-cell markers. Background on the study: From sorted CD3+CD56+NKG2C+, CD3+CD56+NKG2C- and CD3+CD56-NKG2C+ T cells came the TCR beta repertoires. HCMV seropositivity characterized seven of the eight sequenced donors, and seronegativity one.

Study results and caveats: Researchers report these clonotypes also headed the CD3+CD56-NKG2C+ fraction in a handful of donors.

TCRdb re-called the 5' RACE reads and gives one entry per CDR3 protein, without DNA. The table counts 500,000 to 600,000 distinct CDR3 sequences; approximately 3.6% lies in the top ten. The CDR3 consists of 15 residues. A note on this clonotype: The antigen is not known.

The sequenced sample consisted of blood T cells: a sorted CD56 or NKG2C T cell subset, CD4+ or CD8+ T cells, or bulk PBMC T cells (not recorded which). The sequence derives from a man aged 18 to 29 in good health. The gene calls are TRBV12-3 or TRBV12-4 and TRBJ2-3; checking the TCRdb D call of TRBD1 is not possible without DNA. Here the CDR3 reads CASTPGQAFTDTQYF.